These 11 T cell receptor beta chains were all obtained from the same sample, sequenced in a study of T cell repertoires in cytomegalovirus infection. Their specific antigens are unknown. Each CDR3 protein is one row after TCRdb ran MiXCR on the reads. The data contain about 830,000 distinct CDR3 sequences, 30% to 35% of them singletons. Specimen: cultured CD8+ T cells from PBMCs, collected from culture after CMV antigen stimulation. The receptors here all came from a human donor in good health (CMV status not recorded). Some clones in this sample may be carry-over from other donors' samples.

This clonotype showed up many times. The chain uses TRBV7-2 and TRBJ2-3; 8 positions match TRBD2. The trim removed 7 bases at V and 1 base at J, leaving 7 bases unmatched. The germline V gene encodes CDR1 SGHTA and CDR2 FQGNSA. This CDR3 has 15 residues. The DNA of the CDR3 is TGTGCCAGCACCCCCAGCGGGGGACGCACAGATACGCAGTATTTT. This codes for CASTPSGGRTDTQYF.

This clonotype occurred once. One end of the junction fails to match germline, which may point to a read error. V is TRBV7-6 and J is TRBJ1-5, with D uncertain. This CDR3 has 14 amino acids. CDR1 and CDR2 from the germline V gene are SGHVS and FNYEAQ. The CDR3 loop reads CANSADLIGQPQHF. In nucleotides, the CDR3 is TGTGCCAACAGCGCAGACTTAATCGGTCAGCCCCAGCATTTT.

This clonotype was observed at least ten times. V usage is TRBV7-2 and J usage is TRBJ2-5; 9 bases align to TRBD1. CDR1 is SGHTA, CDR2 FQGNSA, per germline. With V trimmed by 5 bases and J by 2 bases, 9 bases remained unmatched. CDR3 length equals 16 residues. CDR3 sequence: CASSRTGAITQETQYF. The CDR3 DNA reads TGTGCCAGCAGCAGGACAGGGGCGATTACGCAAGAGACCCAGTACTTC.

V and J are TRBV7-9 and TRBJ2-7, with TRBD1 matching 8 bases. Germline V lookup: CDR1 SEHNR, CDR2 FQNEAQ (reference sequence). CDR3 length equals 18 residues. Germline trimming cut 3 bases from V and 2 bases from J; bases unmatched to any gene: 15. The CDR3 bases are TGTGCCAGCAGCTTGACGGACAGGGTTTCCCTCCCTCCCTACGAGCAGTACTTC. Protein product: CASSLTDRVSLPPYEQYF.

This clonotype was seen ten or more times. This chain joins TRBV7-2 and TRBJ1-6; TRBD1 is a possible D gene (5 bases). Trimming took off 3 bases at V and 4 bases at J, with 10 bases between the two ends. Germline assignment: CDR1 SGHTA and CDR2 FQGNSA. This CDR3 comprises 15 residues. DNA for the CDR3: TGTGCCAGCAGCTTTGGGGGTGATTATAATTCACCCCTCCACTTT. Amino acids: CASSFGGDYNSPLHF.

The CDR3 DNA reads as TGTGCCAGTACCTCCGGGTATCGCTCCTACAATGAGCAGTTCTTC. Amino acids: CASTSGYRSYNEQFF. The rearrangement joins TRBV19 to TRBJ2-1; D unresolved. Germline CDR1 reads LNHDA; CDR2 reads SQIVND (reference sequence). Trimming pared 7 bases from V and 0 bases from J, leaving 13 bases between. This CDR3 has 15 residues. The full variable domain, with the rest looked up from reference TRBV19 and TRBJ2-1, is DGGITQSPKYLFRKEGQNVTLSCEQNLNHDAMYWYRQDPGQGLRLIYYSQIVNDFQKGDIAEGYSVSREKKESFPLTVTSAQKNPTAFYLCASTSGYRSYNEQFFGPGTRLTVL.

This clonotype was found a few times. V usage is TRBV6-1 and J usage is TRBJ2-3, with D hard to call. With 2 bases removed from V and 2 bases from J, the gap between germline ends came to 14 bases. Germline CDR1 is MNHNS and CDR2 is SASEGT. The CDR3 covers 16 residues. The CDR3 DNA is TGTGCCAGCAGTGAATGGGCTAGATCCACCACAGATACGCAGTATTTT. Translation: CASSEWARSTTDTQYF.

The chain is built from TRBV7-9 and TRBJ1-2; D ambiguous. The CDR3 has 12 amino acids. The V gene lost 1 base and the J gene lost 4 bases, with 4 bases spanning the gap. The germline CDR1 and CDR2 sequences are SEHNR and FQNEAQ (reference sequence). In nucleotides, the CDR3 is TGTGCCAGCAGCTTAGACCCCTATGGCTACACCTTC. Its protein is CASSLDPYGYTF. Full variable domain (missing parts from reference TRBV7-9 and TRBJ1-2): DTGVSQNPRHKITKRGQNVTFRCDPISEHNRLYWYRQTLGQGPEFLTYFQNEAQLEKSRLLSDRFSAERPKGSFSTLEIQRTEQGDSAMYLCASSLDPYGYTFGSGTRLTVV.

This clonotype was counted between two and nine times. This chain joins TRBV12-3 or TRBV12-4 and TRBJ2-1; TRBD1 agrees at 7 bases. The CDR3 loop spans 12 amino acids. Trimming removed 6 bases from V and 8 bases from J; junction bases left unmatched: 4. The CDR3 reads CASRGDRDEQFF. CDR3 bases: TGTGCCAGCAGGGGTGACAGGGATGAGCAGTTCTTC.

This clonotype was observed a few times. CDR3: CASSYATLQGMNTEAFF. The CDR3 DNA reads as TGTGCCAGCAGTTACGCTACCCTGCAGGGCATGAACACTGAAGCTTTCTTT. The chain couples TRBV6-5 to TRBJ1-1, with a weak D call TRBD1 (5 bases). V was shortened by 2 bases and J by 0 bases, with 16 bases between the two germline ends. Germline loops: CDR1 MNHEY, CDR2 SVGAGI. The CDR3 runs 17 residues.

This clonotype was seen a handful of times. The chain combines TRBV2 with TRBJ1-6, with D possibly matching TRBD1 (5 bases). Germline values: CDR1 SNHLY, CDR2 FYNNEI. With 4 bases removed from V and 7 bases from J, the gap between germline ends came to 8 bases. This CDR3 contains 13 residues. CDR3 residues: CASSVDINSPLHF. The CDR3 DNA follows: TGTGCCAGCAGTGTGGACATCAATTCACCCCTCCACTTT.